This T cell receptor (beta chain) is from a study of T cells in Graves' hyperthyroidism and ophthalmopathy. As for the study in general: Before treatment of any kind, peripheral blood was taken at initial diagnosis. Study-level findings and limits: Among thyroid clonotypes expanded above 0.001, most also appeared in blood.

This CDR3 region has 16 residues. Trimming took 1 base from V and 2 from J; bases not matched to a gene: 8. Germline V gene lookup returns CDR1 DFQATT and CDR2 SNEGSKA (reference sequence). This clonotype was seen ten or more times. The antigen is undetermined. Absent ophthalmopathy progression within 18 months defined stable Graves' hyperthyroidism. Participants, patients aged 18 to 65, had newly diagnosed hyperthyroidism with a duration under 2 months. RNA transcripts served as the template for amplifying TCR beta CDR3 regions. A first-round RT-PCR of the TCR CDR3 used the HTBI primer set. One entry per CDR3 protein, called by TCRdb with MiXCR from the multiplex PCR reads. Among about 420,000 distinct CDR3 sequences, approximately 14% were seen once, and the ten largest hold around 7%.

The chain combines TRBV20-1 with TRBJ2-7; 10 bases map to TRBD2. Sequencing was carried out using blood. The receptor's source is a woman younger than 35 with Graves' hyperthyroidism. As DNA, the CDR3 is TGCAGTGCTAGAGGGGGAACTAGCGGGGAAGCCTACGAGCAGTACTTC. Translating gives CSARGGTSGEAYEQYF.